The 11 T cell receptor beta chains in this list originate from one sample, sequenced in a study of control samples from healthy donors and cancer patients. Measured with immunoSEQ multiplex PCR; TCRdb has only the in-frame clones, and not every one. The data show roughly 69,000 clones, with 87% seen just once and about 2.1% held by the top ten. Sequences were obtained from PBMCs. The source is a woman in her forties or fifties with head and neck cancer.

The chain couples TRBV5-8 to TRBJ2-5; TRBD1 matches 9 bases. Germline V lookup: CDR1 SGHTS, CDR2 YDEGEE. The CDR3 extends over 15 amino acids. Germline trimming cut 5 bases from V and 5 bases from J; bases unmatched to any gene: 10. CDR3 sequence (DNA): TGTGCCAGCAGTCTGGGGACAGGGCGATTCGAGACCCAGTACTTC. Protein product: CASSLGTGRFETQYF.

The V gene is TRBV28, the J gene TRBJ1-2; D might be TRBD1 (6 bases). The germline V and J ends were trimmed by 4 bases and 8 bases, with 20 bases remaining between them. The length of the CDR3 is 15 residues. Germline CDR1 MDHEN, CDR2 SYDVKM. Here the CDR3 reads CASSSSGEGHMGYTF. CDR3 sequence (DNA): TGTGCCAGCAGTTCCTCGGGCGAGGGACACATGGGCTACACCTTC.

The chain employs TRBV11-2 and TRBJ2-3; no clear D gene. The CDR3 is 12 residues long. V was trimmed by 5 bases and J by 2 bases, leaving 5 bases between them. CDR1 and CDR2 from the germline V gene are SGHAT and FQNNGV. The CDR3 nucleotides read TGTGCCAGCAGCAGGGACACAGATACGCAGTATTTT. This sequence encodes CASSRDTDTQYF.

The genes are TRBV2 and TRBJ1-6, with 8 bases identical to TRBD1. Trimming cost V 5 bases and J 9 bases; bases outside gene matches: 9. The length of the CDR3 is 15 residues. Germline V gene data show CDR1 as SNHLY and CDR2 as FYNNEI. CDR3 coding DNA: TGTGCCAGCAGTCCTCGGACAGGGCAAGGTTCACCCCTCCACTTT. Protein: CASSPRTGQGSPLHF.

The rearrangement links TRBV4-3 to TRBJ2-1, with TRBD2 as a possible D gene (7 bases). Trimming cost V 1 base and J 10 bases, with 17 bases left between them. CDR1 is LGHNA, CDR2 YSLEER, per germline. This CDR3 is 15 amino acids long. The CDR3 sequence is CASSQGFAGAREQFF. The CDR3 nucleotides are TGCGCCAGCAGCCAAGGTTTTGCGGGGGCACGGGAGCAGTTCTTC.

The V gene is TRBV27, the J gene TRBJ2-5; a possible D gene is TRBD1 (6 bases). With 9 bases removed from V and 7 bases from J, the gap between germline ends came to 21 bases. This CDR3 is 14 amino acids long. Germline values: CDR1 MNHEY, CDR2 SMNVEV (reference sequence). The CDR3 nucleotides read TGTGCCAGTTCAATCGACAGGCCTACAGGGACCCAGTACTTC. This translates into CASSIDRPTGTQYF.

The J gene is TRBJ1-5, the V gene TRBV27, with 9 bases identical to TRBD1. V trimming: 6 bases; J trimming: 6 bases; junction bases outside the gene matches: 6. The V gene's germline CDR1 is MNHEY and CDR2 SMNVEV (reference sequence). The CDR3 totals 14 residues. In DNA form, the CDR3 reads TGTGCCAGCAGCCCAGACAGGGGGACTCAGCCCCAGCATTTT. Protein: CASSPDRGTQPQHF.

V gene TRBV6-5 combines with J gene TRBJ1-6; D gene ambiguous. The length of the CDR3 is 14 residues. V was cut by 7 bases and J by 2 bases, with 9 bases left in between. Germline loops: CDR1 MNHEY, CDR2 SVGAGI. This CDR3 reads CASMAVAYNSPLHF. The CDR3 DNA is TGTGCCAGCATGGCGGTGGCCTATAATTCACCCCTCCACTTT.

The V and J genes are TRBV6-6 and TRBJ1-6; no definite D call. Germline V CDR1 and CDR2: MNHNY, SVGAGI (reference sequence). The CDR3 is 12 amino acids. V gave up 8 bases and J gave up 15 bases, with 17 bases separating them. For the CDR3, the DNA is TGTGCCAGCGGCCCGGTGGTCCACGACCTCCACTTT. It yields the protein CASGPVVHDLHF.

The rearrangement joins TRBV6-1 to TRBJ1-5, with 7 bases lining up with TRBD1. The CDR3 runs 15 residues. Germline loops: CDR1 MNHNS, CDR2 SASEGT. Losses at the gene ends were 3 bases for V and 6 bases for J; bases not matched to a gene: 8. Here the CDR3 DNA reads TGTGCCAGCAGTGAGGAGGTACAGGGGCGTCAGCCCCAGCATTTT. It translates to CASSEEVQGRQPQHF.

V is TRBV11-1 and J is TRBJ2-1, with a possible D match to TRBD2 (7 bases). V was cut by 5 bases and J by 2 bases, with 13 bases left in between. The germline V gene encodes CDR1 SGHAT and CDR2 FQDESV (reference sequence). This CDR3 region has 15 residues. CDR3 bases: TGTGCCAGCAGCACAAAGGGGGGGGCCTACAATGAGCAGTTCTTC. It is translated as CASSTKGGAYNEQFF.